This T cell receptor beta chain was identified during a study of blood T cell repertoires in COVID-19. The assay was immunoSEQ multiplex PCR, and TCRdb's table has in-frame clones only and misses some. The sample has approximately 85,000 clones; 87% are singletons. V dropped 0 bases and J dropped 0 bases, with 6 bases sitting between them. This CDR3 is 14 amino acids long. The V gene's germline CDR1 is SGHNT and CDR2 YYREEE (reference sequence). V usage is TRBV5-4 and J usage is TRBJ1-2; D ambiguous. Sample: peripheral blood. The sequence was collected from a woman aged 50 to 60 with active or convalescent COVID-19. CDR3 protein: CASSLDSTNYGYTF. The CDR3 bases are TGTGCCAGCAGCTTGGACAGTACTAACTATGGCTACACCTTC.